The 13 T cell receptor beta chains reported below all come from one sample, sequenced in a study of blood T cells in healthy people across ages. Primers used in a second PCR of roughly 6 to 12 cycles were a sample-barcoded 5' primer and a J-beta primer mix. TCRdb called the 5' RACE reads again in MiXCR, with one record for every CDR3 protein. The sample shows over 550,000 distinct CDR3 sequences, about 30% of them seen only once. Sequencing was done on a sample of blood. The receptors were gathered from an elderly woman in good health.

This clonotype was detected only a few times. The chain is built from TRBV12-3 or TRBV12-4 and TRBJ2-1, with no clear D. The CDR3 is 14 amino acids. Trimming shortened V by 3 bases and J by 6 bases, and 12 bases separated the two germline ends. The CDR3 nucleotides are TGTGCCAGCAGTTTTTCGGGCGAGCCCAATGAGCAGTTCTTC. Translated, it gives CASSFSGEPNEQFF.

This clonotype appeared a few times. The chain is built from TRBV6-1 and TRBJ2-4; D remains unclear. Germline V gene lookup returns CDR1 MNHNS and CDR2 SASEGT. CDR3 length: 13 amino acids. V lost 3 bases to trimming and J lost 6 bases, with 9 bases between them. CDR3 coding DNA: TGTGCCAGCAGTGACGGGCAGAGAAACATTCAGTACTTC. Translation: CASSDGQRNIQYF.

Only a few counts were recorded for this clonotype. The chain employs TRBV4-2 and TRBJ2-5, with 10 nucleotides matching TRBD2. The CDR3 length is 18 residues. Germline CDR1 LGHNA, CDR2 YNFKEQ. The J segment lost 4 bases and the V segment lost 4 bases, leaving 15 bases of the junction unmatched. CDR3 sequence reads: CASSPTGAGGLSRETQYF. The DNA of the CDR3 is TGTGCCAGCAGCCCGACGGGAGCGGGGGGGCTGAGTCGAGAGACCCAGTACTTC.

The sample holds a few counts of this clonotype. The chain carries TRBV6-5 and TRBJ2-4, with D possibly being TRBD2 (6 bases). Trimming removed 6 bases from V and 15 bases from J, with 30 bases in between. Per germline, CDR1 MNHEY and CDR2 SVGAGI. CDR3 size: 16 residues. This CDR3 reads CASSRGGTLTYNERYF. In DNA, the CDR3 is TGTGCCAGCAGCCGAGGCGGGACCCTTACCTACAATGAGCGGTACTTC.

The table lists this clonotype with a few counts. A much more abundant neighbour one base away suggests this may be a read error. This chain joins TRBV5-1 and TRBJ2-7; D uncertain. The germline V gene encodes CDR1 SGHRS and CDR2 YFSETQ. V was shortened by 3 bases and J by 2 bases, with 12 bases between the two germline ends. The CDR3 has 14 residues. The DNA for the CDR3 is TGCGCCAGCAGCTGGAATTCAGTTCCCTACGAGCAGTACTTC. It yields the protein CASSWNSVPYEQYF. The entire variable domain, with the rest obtained from reference TRBV5-1 and TRBJ2-7, is as follows: KAGVTQTPRYLIKTRGQQVTLSCSPISGHRSVSWYQQTPGQGLQFLFEYFSETQRNKGNFPGRFSGRQFSNSRSEMNVSTLELGDSALYLCASSWNSVPYEQYFGPGTRLTVT.

As regards this clonotype: A read error may be the cause here, since a much bigger clone is one base away. For the CDR3, the DNA is TGTGCCTGCAGCTTGGTAGTGGATGGCTACACCTTC. This encodes CACSLVVDGYTF. The chain has TRBV5-4 and TRBJ1-2; D is uncertain. The V gene's germline CDR1 is SGHNT and CDR2 YYREEE (reference sequence). The CDR3 runs 12 residues. Looking up the rest from reference TRBV5-4 and TRBJ1-2 gives the full variable domain: ETGVTQSPTHLIKTRGQQVTLRCSSQSGHNTVSWYQQALGQGPQFIFQYYREEENGRGNFPPRFSGLQFPNYSSELNVNALELDDSALYLCACSLVVDGYTFGSGTRLTVV.

The chain has TRBV7-2 and TRBJ1-4; 7 bases match TRBD1. J lost 7 bases, V lost 1 base, and 6 bases had no gene match. Germline assignment: CDR1 SGHTA and CDR2 FQGNSA. CDR3 length equals 15 residues. The CDR3 bases are TGTGCCAGCAGCTTAGTAGGCAGGGGGTCTGAAAAACTGTTTTTT. Translating it yields CASSLVGRGSEKLFF.

In its sample, this clonotype was seen many times. The rearrangement uses TRBV20-1 and TRBJ1-1, with 7 bases lining up with TRBD1. From germline, CDR1 is DFQATT and CDR2 SNEGSKA (reference sequence). J was trimmed by 6 bases and V by 2 bases; bases with no gene match: 9. The CDR3 totals 14 residues. The CDR3 bases are TGCAGTGCTAGACTATGGACAGGTGGGCCTGAAGCTTTCTTT. It specifies CSARLWTGGPEAFF.

In its sample, this clonotype was seen many times. The chain combines TRBV29-1 with TRBJ2-1, with D unresolved. Germline assignment: CDR1 SQVTM and CDR2 ANQGSEA. Between the trimmed V and J ends, which lost 4 bases and 4 bases, there was a span of 11 bases. The CDR3 is 13 residues long. The CDR3 sequence: CSVVMSQYNEQFF. The CDR3 DNA follows: TGCAGCGTTGTAATGTCCCAATACAATGAGCAGTTCTTC.

This clonotype has just one count. The J gene is TRBJ2-1, the V gene TRBV20-1; D unclear. There are 11 residues in the CDR3. Germline V gene sequence: CDR1 DFQATT, CDR2 SNEGSKA (reference sequence). V was pared by 6 bases and J by 6 bases, with 9 bases between. Here the CDR3 DNA reads TGCAGTGCCTCCCGTAGCAATGAGCAGTTCTTC. As protein: CSASRSNEQFF.

About this clonotype itself: Given the absence of the conserved phenylalanine or tryptophan at the CDR3 end, a read error is likely. The V gene is TRBV6-2 or TRBV6-3, the J gene TRBJ1-5; possible D gene TRBD1, 5 bases. The V end was cut by 6 bases, the J end by 0 bases, with 9 bases between. The germline V gene has CDR1 MNHEY and CDR2 SVGEGT. CDR3 length equals 14 residues. For the CDR3, the DNA is TGTGCCAGCAGAGGACACTATAGCAATCAGCCCCAGCATTTG. Encoded protein: CASRGHYSNQPQHL.

This clonotype was observed at least ten times. The chain carries TRBV2 and TRBJ1-2, with D maybe TRBD1 (5 bases). Germline V gene sequence: CDR1 SNHLY, CDR2 FYNNEI. The V end was cut by 5 bases, the J end by 2 bases, with 9 bases between. The CDR3 loop spans 13 amino acids. The CDR3 reads CASSSAGNYGYTF. The CDR3 DNA follows: TGTGCCAGCAGTTCCGCAGGGAACTATGGCTACACCTTC.

There are many counts of this clonotype. This sequence joins TRBV4-1 and TRBJ1-4; possible D gene TRBD1, 5 bases. Looked up from germline, CDR1 is MGHRA and CDR2 is YSYEKL. The CDR3 is 16 amino acids. V shed 4 bases and J shed 1 base, with 13 bases lying between them. CDR3 loop: CASSPNIGGTNEKLFF. The CDR3 region has the DNA TGCGCCAGCAGCCCCAACATCGGGGGAACTAATGAAAAACTGTTTTTT.